This is a list of T cell receptor beta chains from one sample in a study of T cells after yellow fever vaccination. TCRdb re-derived calls from the 5' RACE reads in MiXCR, one entry per CDR3 protein. The sample has 500,000 to 700,000 distinct CDR3 sequences, 15% to 20% seen once. This sample comprised PBMCs, obtained 15 days after the yellow fever booster vaccination. Receptors originate from a man aged 25-40 years who received the YFV17D yellow fever vaccine. Both conserved end residues are part of each CDR3. Fields, in order: J gene, V gene, D gene, clone size, CDR3 DNA, CDR3 protein. D genes are given only for firm matches. Expanded clones get a size class; other rows say once, few or many, or leave the size out.

>TRBJ2-5|TRBV18|-|-
TGTGCCAGCTCACCCGCAACGGGACCCGGGGAGACCCAGTACTTC
CASSPATGPGETQYF
>TRBJ2-4|TRBV5-1|TRBD1|few
TGCGCCAGCAGCACACGGCAGGGGGCTTTGAACATTCAGTACTTC
CASSTRQGALNIQYF
>TRBJ2-2|TRBV19|-|few
TGTGCCAGTAGTCCTGATAGGGAAGGATCGACGGAGCTGTTTTTT
CASSPDREGSTELFF
>TRBJ2-4|TRBV3-1|-|-
TGTGCCAGCAGCCAAGATCCCGGTCTAGCCAAAGACATTCAGTACTTC
CASSQDPGLAKDIQYF
>TRBJ2-3|TRBV7-9|TRBD1|-
TGTGCCAGCAGCTTAAAAACAGGGGCAGGGGATACGCAGTATTTT
CASSLKTGAGDTQYF
>TRBJ1-6|TRBV28|-|few
TGTGCCAGCAGCGCGAATTCACCCCTCCACTTT
CASSANSPLHF
>TRBJ2-2|TRBV18|-|many
TGTGCCAGCTCACCAGGCAACGGGGAGCTGTTTTTT
CASSPGNGELFF
>TRBJ2-3|TRBV12-3/TRBV12-4|-|-
TGTGCCAGCAGTTTATCCGAACGCCTGGAGGATACGCAGTATTTT
CASSLSERLEDTQYF
>TRBJ2-6|TRBV28|-|few
TGTGCCAGCAGTGCTCCAGGGACTGGGGCCAACGTCCTGACTTTC
CASSAPGTGANVLTF
>TRBJ2-1|TRBV7-2|-|once
TGTGCCAGCAGCAAGAGGACAGCTTACAATGAGCAGTTCTTC
CASSKRTAYNEQFF
>TRBJ2-7|TRBV3-1|TRBD1|few
TGTGCCAGCAGTAGCGCCAGGACGGCGACAGGGCGTGGAGAGCAGTACTTC
CASSSARTATGRGEQYF
>TRBJ2-1|TRBV4-1|-|-
TGCGCCAGCAGCCAAGTTAGTTCTAGTCAGCCTGAGCAGTTCTTC
CASSQVSSSQPEQFF
>TRBJ2-5|TRBV20-1|-|-
TGCAGTGCTAGAGGGCCTACGGGTTGGGGGACCCAGTACTTC
CSARGPTGWGTQYF
>TRBJ2-4|TRBV6-6|-|few
TGTGCCAGCAGTTACTCTCTAGCGAACATTCAGTACTTC
CASSYSLANIQYF
>TRBJ2-5|TRBV7-9|TRBD2|few
TGTGCCAGCAGCTATAGCGGGAGGGCCCTGGAGACCCAGTACTTC
CASSYSGRALETQYF
>TRBJ2-7|TRBV27|-|-
TGTGCCAGCAGTTTTGCGGTGGGCTACGAGCAGTACTTC
CASSFAVGYEQYF
>TRBJ2-2|TRBV12-3/TRBV12-4|TRBD2|-
TGTGCCAGCAGTTTTATTGCGGGAGATATGGCCGGGGAGCTGTTTTTT
CASSFIAGDMAGELFF
>TRBJ1-5|TRBV20-1|TRBD1|-
TGCAGTGCTAGAGGGGGACAGTACAATCAGCCCCAGCATTTT
CSARGGQYNQPQHF
>TRBJ2-1|TRBV7-6|-|-
TGTGCCAGCAGCGTAGGGACCGACAGCTCCTACAATGAGCAGTTCTTC
CASSVGTDSSYNEQFF
>TRBJ2-5|TRBV20-1|TRBD2|-
TGCAGTGCTAGAGATTGGAGACTAGCGTACCAAGAGACCCAGTACTTC
CSARDWRLAYQETQYF
>TRBJ2-7|TRBV28|-|once
TGTGCCAGCAGTTTCCCAGCTTACGAGCTGTACTTC
CASSFPAYELYF
>TRBJ1-6|TRBV16|-|many
TGTGCCAGCAGCCCCGCGGGCAGCCTCAATTCACCCCTCCACTTT
CASSPAGSLNSPLHF
>TRBJ1-6|TRBV19|-|few
TGTGCCACCCAGGACCGACCCCTGTTATCACCCCTCCACTTT
CATQDRPLLSPLHF
>TRBJ2-7|TRBV7-2|-|-
TGTGCCAGCACCCTGTTAGGGACCTACGAGCAGTACTTC
CASTLLGTYEQYF
>TRBJ1-5|TRBV6-1|TRBD1|-
TGTGCCAGCAGCCCACCCCTGGGACAGCGCAATCAGCCCCAGCATTTT
CASSPPLGQRNQPQHF
>TRBJ2-3|TRBV20-1|-|few
TGCAGTGCGCCCGAGGCGGATACGCAGTATTTT
CSAPEADTQYF
>TRBJ2-7|TRBV11-2|TRBD2|few
TGTGCCAGCAGCTTAGGGGCGGGGACTAGATCTTACGAGCAGTACTTC
CASSLGAGTRSYEQYF
>TRBJ2-7|TRBV6-1|-|-
TGTGCCAGCAGTCAGGGGAACGCTTTGGGCGAGCAGTACTTC
CASSQGNALGEQYF
>TRBJ2-2|TRBV2|-|few
TGTGCCAGCAGTTCTCGACAAGCCCAGGGCGGGGAGCTGTTTTTT
CASSSRQAQGGELFF
>TRBJ2-3|TRBV10-3|-|few
TGTGCCATCAGCGAAAGCACTCCAGATACGCAGTATTTT
CAISESTPDTQYF
>TRBJ2-5|TRBV6-2/TRBV6-3|TRBD2|-
TGTGCCAGCAGATTAGCGGGAGTAGAGACCCAGTACTTC
CASRLAGVETQYF
>TRBJ2-7|TRBV10-1|-|once
TGCGCCAGCAGTATGGGACGGTTCTCCTACGAGCAGTACTTC
CASSMGRFSYEQYF
>TRBJ2-2|TRBV5-1|-|-
TGCGCCAGCACTGGGAGCGGGGAGCTGTTTTTT
CASTGSGELFF
>TRBJ2-6|TRBV15|TRBD2|-
TGTGCCACCAGCAGAGTCCGGGCTAGCGGGAGCATCTCTGGGGCCAACGTCCTGACTTTC
CATSRVRASGSISGANVLTF
>TRBJ2-2|TRBV5-1|TRBD1|once
TGCGCCAGCAGCTCCACGGGACAGCCGAACACCGGGGAGCTGTTTTTT
CASSSTGQPNTGELFF